The following is a T cell receptor (beta chain) sequence with its context. Its matching antigen is unknown. V was clipped by 5 bases and J by 4 bases; unmatched bases: 14. This CDR3 region has 17 residues. Germline-derived CDR1 and CDR2 are SEHNR and FQNEAQ (reference sequence). Using immunoSEQ multiplex PCR, the repertoire was profiled, and TCRdb retains in-frame clones only, with some absent. The sample carries under 750,000 clones, 72% recorded once. The entry originates in a study of shared clonotypes between healthy human individuals. The overall study: Per donor, CD8 memory used one plate, CD8 naive used two, CD4 memory used three and CD4 naive used three.

Study results and limitations: The sole specimen, blood, was sampled, and tissue repertoires likely differ. Among a few donors, approximately 5.4% of naive CD4 clonotypes were found in common. Naive subsets tended to show greater estimated richness than memory subsets.

The sequence was collected from a woman in her twenties or thirties in good health. This chain uses TRBV7-9 with TRBJ2-1, with 7 nucleotides matching TRBD2. Material: memory CD4+ T cells sorted from blood. Described subset: CD45RA-negative fraction. The CDR3 DNA reads as TGTGCCAGCAGCCCCGTCTTCTGGCGGGAGCGATACAATGAGCAGTTCTTC. It translates to CASSPVFWRERYNEQFF.